The 17 T cell receptor beta chains below come from one sample, sequenced in a study of human T cells and chemical hapten exposure. TCRdb re-called the RACE reads through MiXCR, storing one row per CDR3 protein. The table lists 150,000 to 200,000 distinct CDR3 sequences, about 22% of them singletons. Time point described: patch test 3, about 24 weeks after DPC sensitization. Noted treatment: therapeutic diphenylcyclopropenone sensitization with weekly scalp DPC. The material was whole blood, obtained in connection with sensitization to the hapten diphenylcyclopropenone (DPC). The source of these receptors is a woman in her thirties or forties with alopecia areata. Some clones in this sample may be carry-over from other donors' samples.

The table lists this clonotype with a few counts. J is TRBJ2-3 and V is TRBV7-2; D call uncertain. Trimming removed 1 base from V and 1 base from J, with 6 bases in between. This CDR3 contains 14 residues. The germline gives CDR1 SGHTA, CDR2 FQGNSA. Here the CDR3 DNA reads TGTGCCAGCAGCTTAGGGGCGGGCACAGATACGCAGTATTTT. It is translated as CASSLGAGTDTQYF.

This chain uses TRBV6-5 with TRBJ2-7; D is undetermined. Germline CDR1 MNHEY, CDR2 SVGAGI. The CDR3 has 13 residues. The ends were cut back, 6 bases at V and 6 bases at J, with 15 bases in the middle. The CDR3 protein is CASSAALTGEQYF. The DNA of the CDR3 is TGTGCCAGCAGCGCGGCTCTGACGGGCGAGCAGTACTTC.

The V and J genes are TRBV6-6 and TRBJ2-1, with D possibly TRBD2 on 7 matching bases. Germline assignment: CDR1 MNHNY and CDR2 SVGAGI (reference sequence). CDR3 size: 15 residues. V lost 0 bases, J lost 8 bases, and 14 bases lay in between. The CDR3 sequence is CASSYSGGRAYEQFF. The DNA for the CDR3 is TGTGCCAGCAGTTACTCAGGGGGGAGGGCCTATGAGCAGTTCTTC.

This clonotype has just a few counts. The chain joins TRBV4-3 to TRBJ2-1, with a weak D call TRBD2 (5 bases). The CDR3 runs to 15 residues. V was clipped by 0 bases and J by 0 bases, with 6 bases between them. CDR1 LGHNA and CDR2 YSLEER come from the germline V gene. The CDR3 loop is CASSQDGSSYNEQFF. CDR3 DNA: TGCGCCAGCAGCCAAGATGGGAGCTCCTACAATGAGCAGTTCTTC.

This clonotype appeared a few times. This chain's CDR3 is CASSRQWGAGEKLFF. CDR3 in DNA: TGTGCCAGCAGCCGCCAGTGGGGGGCTGGGGAAAAACTGTTTTTT. The chain links TRBV14 to TRBJ1-4; possibly TRBD1 for D (6 bases). CDR1 SGHDN and CDR2 FVKESK come from the germline V gene. This CDR3 region has 15 residues. Trimming left V 4 bases short and J 8 bases short, with 17 bases between. The full variable domain, with the rest looked up from reference TRBV14 and TRBJ1-4, is EAGVTQFPSHSVIEKGQTVTLRCDPISGHDNLYWYRRVMGKEIKFLLHFVKESKQDESGMPNNRFLAERTGGTYSTLKVQPAELEDSGVYFCASSRQWGAGEKLFFGSGTQLSVL.

CDR3 in DNA: TGTGCCAGCAGTCCCCACCGGACCGGATGGGATACAGATACGCAGTATTTT. It translates to CASSPHRTGWDTDTQYF. The chain employs TRBV6-2 or TRBV6-3 and TRBJ2-3; D is unresolved. The CDR3 length is 17 residues. With 5 bases removed from V and 3 bases from J, the gap between germline ends came to 21 bases. Germline CDR1 is MNHEY and CDR2 is SVGEGT.

The table lists this clonotype with a few counts. The CDR3 here is CASRGGRVNNFEYF. The CDR3 nucleotides read TGTGCCAGCCGGGGGGGAAGGGTAAATAATTTTGAGTACTTC. The rearrangement links TRBV6-5 to TRBJ2-4; 8 nucleotides match TRBD2. The CDR3 totals 14 residues. Germline loops: CDR1 MNHEY, CDR2 SVGAGI. The ends lost 8 bases at V and 14 bases at J; junction bases unmatched: 17.

The sample holds many counts of this clonotype. The chain carries TRBV12-3 or TRBV12-4 and TRBJ1-1; D is perhaps TRBD1 (5 bases). Trimming removed 3 bases from V and 0 bases from J, with 8 bases in between. The CDR3 contains 14 residues. The DNA for the CDR3 is TGTGCCAGCAGTTTCGGGACTCTGAACACTGAAGCTTTCTTT. Translated: CASSFGTLNTEAFF.

This clonotype was detected only a few times. The genes are TRBV28 and TRBJ2-3; 7 nucleotides align to TRBD2. Germline V CDR1 and CDR2: MDHEN, SYDVKM. The CDR3 loop spans 12 amino acids. V dropped 5 bases and J dropped 7; count of bases not matched to a gene: 3. The CDR3 bases are TGTGCCAGCAGTCGGGACTACAATACGCAGTATTTT. Translation: CASSRDYNTQYF. Filled out from reference TRBV28 and TRBJ2-3, the complete variable domain reads DVKVTQSSRYLVKRTGEKVFLECVQDMDHENMFWYRQDPGLGLRLIYFSYDVKMKEKGDIPEGYSVSREKKERFSLILESASTNQTSMYLCASSRDYNTQYFGPGTRLTVL.

The chain recombines TRBV4-3 with TRBJ2-2, with 9 bases aligning to TRBD1. The CDR3 is made up of 16 amino acids. Germline-derived CDR1 and CDR2 are LGHNA and YSLEER. Losses at the gene ends were 1 base for V and 0 bases for J; bases not matched to a gene: 0. The CDR3 region is CASSQGTGANTGELFF. Written as DNA, the CDR3 is TGCGCCAGCAGCCAAGGGACAGGGGCGAACACCGGGGAGCTGTTTTTT.

V usage is TRBV4-2 and J usage is TRBJ2-2; 10 bases are a match to TRBD1. The trim removed 4 bases at V and 0 bases at J, leaving 5 bases unmatched. The V gene's germline CDR1 is LGHNA and CDR2 YNFKEQ. The CDR3 contains 17 residues. The CDR3 DNA sequence: TGTGCCAGCAGCCTTACCGGGACAGGGGCGAACACCGGGGAGCTGTTTTTT. Encoded protein: CASSLTGTGANTGELFF.

In its sample, this clonotype was seen a few times. The chain has TRBV29-1 and TRBJ2-7; a possible D gene is TRBD1 (6 bases). The germline V gene encodes CDR1 SQVTM and CDR2 ANQGSEA. V gave up 3 bases and J gave up 6 bases, with 15 bases separating them. The CDR3 sequence is 13 residues long. DNA for the CDR3: TGCAGCGTTGATAGGGGGAGTGGGTTCGAGCAGTACTTC. As protein: CSVDRGSGFEQYF.

This clonotype was detected only a few times. The chain joins TRBV3-1 to TRBJ2-3; 12 nucleotides match TRBD2. From germline, CDR1 is LGHDT and CDR2 YNNKEL (reference sequence). The CDR3 has 17 amino acids. V lost 1 base to trimming and J lost 4 bases; unmatched junction nucleotides: 6. The CDR3 nucleotides are TGTGCCAGCAGCCAAGTCGCTAGCGGGAGGGGCGCAGATACGCAGTATTTT. Encoded protein: CASSQVASGRGADTQYF.

This chain connects TRBV29-1 to TRBJ1-5; 7 bases are a match to TRBD1. The CDR3 is 14 amino acids. J lost 4 bases, V lost 4 bases, and 7 bases had no gene match. The germline gives CDR1 SQVTM, CDR2 ANQGSEA. CDR3 nucleotide sequence: TGCAGCGTTGGGGCAGGGGGGGTTAATCAGCCCCAGCATTTT. Encoded protein: CSVGAGGVNQPQHF. Supplemented by reference TRBV29-1 and TRBJ1-5, the full variable domain reads SAVISQKPSRDICQRGTSLTIQCQVDSQVTMMFWYRQQPGQSLTLIATANQGSEATYESGFVIDKFPISRPNLTFSTLTVSNMSPEDSSIYLCSVGAGGVNQPQHFGDGTRLSIL.

This clonotype has only a few counts. V gene TRBV29-1 combines with J gene TRBJ2-3, with 9 positions matching TRBD2. The CDR3 length is 14 residues. Germline CDR1 SQVTM, CDR2 ANQGSEA. Germline trimming cut 5 bases from V and 0 bases from J; bases unmatched to any gene: 3. CDR3 sequence (DNA): TGCAGCGTTAGCGGGGGGCAGAGCACAGATACGCAGTATTTT. Amino acids: CSVSGGQSTDTQYF.

This clonotype was observed a handful of times. The chain uses TRBV10-3 and TRBJ2-1, with TRBD1 as a possible D gene (5 bases). The CDR3 has 13 residues. V was clipped by 6 bases and J by 7 bases, with 13 bases between them. Germline values: CDR1 ENHRY, CDR2 SYGVKD. The CDR3 coding sequence is TGTGCCATCAGACGCAGGGATGAGAATGAGCAGTTCTTC. This translates into CAIRRRDENEQFF.

The chain carries TRBV20-1 and TRBJ2-7; 7 bases fit TRBD2. Germline values: CDR1 DFQATT, CDR2 SNEGSKA (reference sequence). V dropped 4 bases and J dropped 5; count of bases not matched to a gene: 8. This CDR3 comprises 13 residues. This chain's CDR3 is CSANGLVVHEQYF. The CDR3 coding sequence is TGCAGTGCTAACGGACTAGTTGTCCACGAGCAGTACTTC.